This T cell receptor (beta chain) is from a study of early T cells in non-severe SARS-CoV-2 infection. cDNA molecules, individually, were tagged with unique molecular identifiers. From the 5' RACE reads, TCRdb called clonotypes with MiXCR, one entry per CDR3 protein. The data contain around 30,000 distinct CDR3 sequences, roughly 5.2% of them singletons. General study points: VDJdb-based annotation leaned toward anti-spike CD8 responses and missed private and CD4 specificities.

As to this clonotype: Antigen unknown.

The sequencing input was whole blood. The TCR originated in an adult who was a healthcare worker with PCR-confirmed SARS-CoV-2 infection or an uninfected control (not recorded which).

For the CDR3, the DNA is TGTGCCAGCTCACAGTTCCCCGGGGAGACCCAGTACTTC. Its protein product is CASSQFPGETQYF. The chain uses TRBV18 and TRBJ2-5; D not certain. Germline CDR1 is KGHSH and CDR2 is LQKENI. The CDR3 extends over 13 amino acids. The V end was cut by 4 bases, the J end by 5 bases, with 11 bases between.